The next 30 T cell receptor beta chains were all read from a single sample in a study of cytomegalovirus exposure and HLA in healthy donors. Some clones are missing from TCRdb's copy, which holds only in-frame ones; the method was immunoSEQ multiplex PCR. Of about 150,000 clones in the sample, about 86% were seen once. The specimen was PBMCs. The source is a human donor in good health.

The chain is built from TRBV15 and TRBJ1-1; 9 nucleotides align to TRBD1. Per the germline V gene, CDR1 is LNHNV and CDR2 is YYDKDF (reference sequence). CDR3 length equals 14 residues. Losses at the gene ends were 2 bases for V and 5 bases for J; bases not matched to a gene: 3. This CDR3 reads CATSRPDRGTEAFF. For the CDR3, the DNA is TGTGCCACCAGCAGACCTGACAGGGGGACTGAAGCTTTCTTT.

Written as DNA, the CDR3 is TGCGCCAGCAGCCAAGAACCGGGGTTCAACAATGAGCAGTTCTTC. It yields the protein CASSQEPGFNNEQFF. This sequence joins TRBV4-3 and TRBJ2-1, with D possibly being TRBD2 (5 bases). Germline assignment: CDR1 LGHNA and CDR2 YSLEER. This CDR3 comprises 15 residues. Deletions cut 0 bases from V and 5 bases from J, with 11 bases between.

The DNA for the CDR3 is TGTGCCAGCAGCTCCAGGGATTTGAGTGGCTACACCTTC. As protein: CASSSRDLSGYTF. The chain has TRBV9 and TRBJ1-2, with D tentatively TRBD1 (5 bases). In germline, CDR1 is SGDLS, CDR2 YYNGEE. CDR3 length: 13 amino acids. The germline V and J ends were trimmed by 4 bases and 7 bases, with 14 bases remaining between them.

A single count supports this clone. The genes are TRBV7-2 and TRBJ1-2, with TRBD1 identical over 12 bases. CDR1 is SGHTA, CDR2 FQGNSA, per germline. The CDR3 contains 16 residues. V gave up 5 bases and J gave up 8 bases; unmatched junction bases: 12. The CDR3 coding sequence is TGTGCCAGCAGCCCGACGCCGGGACAGGGGGCTCAGGGCTACACCTTC. Translating it yields CASSPTPGQGAQGYTF.

The count of this clone is one. At one end, the junction sequence differs from germline, possibly due to a read error. The rearrangement joins TRBV4-1 to TRBJ1-2; no reliable D call. From germline, CDR1 is MGHRA and CDR2 YSYEKL. CDR3 size: 14 residues. DNA of the CDR3: TGCGCCAGCAGCCAAGGGCGCCTTGGAGGAGGCTACATCTTC. Its protein product is CASSQGRLGGGYIF.

The chain combines TRBV5-8 with TRBJ1-5; D is possibly TRBD1 (6 bases). The CDR3 extends over 15 amino acids. Trimming removed 1 base from V and 1 base from J, with 9 bases in between. Germline assignment: CDR1 SGHTS and CDR2 YDEGEE. CDR3 sequence: CASSLQGLSNQPQHF. CDR3 nucleotides: TGTGCCAGCAGCTTGCAGGGGCTGAGCAATCAGCCCCAGCATTTT.

This sequence joins TRBV7-9 and TRBJ2-1, with TRBD2 matching over 8 bases. The germline V gene has CDR1 SEHNR and CDR2 FQNEAQ (reference sequence). CDR3 length: 17 amino acids. V shed 1 base and J 7 bases; nucleotides not matched to a gene: 12. This CDR3 reads CASSLGIASGRSNEQFF. The DNA for the CDR3 is TGTGCCAGCAGCTTAGGGATAGCGAGCGGGAGATCAAATGAGCAGTTCTTC.

This clone appeared a single time. The rearrangement uses TRBV4-1 and TRBJ1-2; the D is unclear. Per the germline V gene, CDR1 is MGHRA and CDR2 is YSYEKL. The CDR3 contains 14 residues. V lost 6 bases to trimming and J lost 6 bases, with 17 bases between them. The CDR3 bases are TGCGCCAGCAGTCTCTTGGGGAGTATGAATGGCTACACCTTC. It is translated as CASSLLGSMNGYTF.

CDR3 loop: CASSVKLDTEAFF. As DNA, the CDR3 is TGTGCCAGCAGTGTAAAGCTGGACACTGAAGCTTTCTTT. The chain joins TRBV6-1 to TRBJ1-1; D gene ambiguous. The CDR3 consists of 13 residues. Trimming pared 4 bases from V and 3 bases from J, leaving 9 bases between. Germline V gives CDR1 MNHNS, CDR2 SASEGT.

CDR3 coding DNA: TGTGCCAGCAGTTACCGGATCGACAGAGACTATGGCTACACCTTC. Its translation: CASSYRIDRDYGYTF. V gene TRBV6-5 combines with J gene TRBJ1-2; perhaps TRBD1 as D (5 bases). Looked up from germline, CDR1 is MNHEY and CDR2 is SVGAGI. CDR3 length: 15 amino acids. V shed 2 bases and J shed 3 bases, with 13 bases lying between them.

A single count supports this clone. This chain connects TRBV29-1 to TRBJ2-1, with TRBD2 matching over 15 bases. The CDR3 has 15 residues. Germline V lookup: CDR1 SQVTM, CDR2 ANQGSEA. With V trimmed by 5 bases and J by 7 bases, 6 bases remained unmatched. In nucleotides, the CDR3 is TGCAGCGTTACCCCCGGGACTAGCGGGAGGAATGAGCAGTTCTTC. Amino acids: CSVTPGTSGRNEQFF.

J is TRBJ1-5 and V is TRBV19, with a possible D match to TRBD1 (5 bases). In germline, CDR1 is LNHDA, CDR2 SQIVND (reference sequence). The V end lost 10 bases, the J end lost 4 bases, and 17 bases lay between the germline ends. This CDR3 has 14 amino acids. The CDR3 sequence: CATLPVAGNQPQHF. CDR3 bases: TGTGCCACTTTGCCCGTGGCAGGGAATCAGCCCCAGCATTTT.

CDR3 sequence reads: CASSESGSYSGNTIYF. In nucleotides, the CDR3 is TGTGCCAGCAGTGAATCGGGATCTTACTCTGGAAACACCATATATTTT. The V call is TRBV6-1, the J call TRBJ1-3; D gene ambiguous. With 2 bases removed from V and 0 bases from J, the gap between germline ends came to 11 bases. CDR1 and CDR2 from the germline V gene are MNHNS and SASEGT. This CDR3 is built from 16 residues.

V gene TRBV6-5 combines with J gene TRBJ1-1; TRBD1 agrees at 9 bases. Unmatched junction bases numbered 5, after V lost 5 bases and J lost 4 bases. The CDR3 covers 14 residues. The germline V gene has CDR1 MNHEY and CDR2 SVGAGI. CDR3 sequence (DNA): TGTGCCAGCAGTACAGGGGGCTGGGGCACTGAAGCTTTCTTT. It specifies CASSTGGWGTEAFF.

J is TRBJ2-6 and V is TRBV14; 11 bases are shared with TRBD2. The CDR3 extends over 19 amino acids. Trimming cost V 3 bases and J 0 bases; bases outside gene matches: 7. In germline, CDR1 is SGHDN, CDR2 FVKESK. CDR3 in DNA: TGTGCCAGCAGCCAGTCCACTAGCGGGAGAATCTCTGGGGCCAACGTCCTGACTTTC. Amino acid sequence: CASSQSTSGRISGANVLTF.

This chain connects TRBV5-1 to TRBJ2-1; 9 bases are shared with TRBD1. CDR1 SGHRS and CDR2 YFSETQ come from the germline V gene. The CDR3 covers 14 residues. The J segment lost 5 bases and the V segment lost 8 bases, leaving 8 bases of the junction unmatched. The CDR3 DNA follows: TGCGCCAGTTATACAGGGGGCTTAGACAATGAGCAGTTCTTC. Translated: CASYTGGLDNEQFF.

This clone was counted between two and nine times. The chain joins TRBV4-1 to TRBJ1-2; 7 positions agree with TRBD1. The CDR3 runs 14 residues. J was trimmed by 6 bases and V by 7 bases; bases with no gene match: 11. Per the germline V gene, CDR1 is MGHRA and CDR2 is YSYEKL. The DNA of the CDR3 is TGCGCCAGCACCCGACAGGGAACCTACGATGGCTACACCTTC. Translating gives CASTRQGTYDGYTF.

The chain has TRBV2 and TRBJ2-1, with 9 bases matching TRBD2. The V gene's germline CDR1 is SNHLY and CDR2 FYNNEI. Germline trimming cut 4 bases from V and 7 bases from J; bases unmatched to any gene: 8. This CDR3 is 15 amino acids long. CDR3 sequence: CASSARSGSGNEQFF. The CDR3 DNA sequence: TGTGCCAGCAGTGCCCGTAGCGGGAGTGGGAATGAGCAGTTCTTC. Based on the CDR3 plus reference TRBV2 and TRBJ2-1, the full variable domain is EPEVTQTPSHQVTQMGQEVILRCVPISNHLYFYWYRQILGQKVEFLVSFYNNEISEKSEIFDDQFSVERPDGSNFTLKIRSTKLEDSAMYFCASSARSGSGNEQFFGPGTRLTVL.

The V gene is TRBV27, the J gene TRBJ1-1, with a tentative D call TRBD1 (5 bases). Trimming took 5 bases from V and 7 from J, leaving 14 bases between them. In germline, CDR1 is MNHEY, CDR2 SMNVEV (reference sequence). The CDR3 sequence is 13 residues long. Written as DNA, the CDR3 is TGTGCCAGCAGTCTGACCGCAGGGAATGAAGCTTTCTTT. Its protein product is CASSLTAGNEAFF.

The rearrangement uses TRBV5-1 and TRBJ1-4, with TRBD1 as a possible D gene (6 bases). The germline gives CDR1 SGHRS, CDR2 YFSETQ. Trimming removed 4 bases at V and 5 bases at J, with 24 bases between. This CDR3 comprises 18 residues. The CDR3 sequence is CASSPGAISGRWNEKLFF. CDR3 coding DNA: TGCGCCAGCAGCCCAGGGGCGATTTCGGGTCGATGGAATGAAAAACTGTTTTTT.

The gene calls are TRBV5-1 and TRBJ1-1; weak D call: TRBD1 (5 bases). Germline lookup yields CDR1 SGHRS and CDR2 YFSETQ. Trimming stripped 0 bases from V and 4 bases from J, with 16 bases between. This CDR3 contains 16 residues. CDR3 amino acids: CASSLAGQGSGTEAFF. CDR3 DNA sequence: TGCGCCAGCAGCTTGGCCGGGCAGGGCTCGGGCACTGAAGCTTTCTTT.

This chain connects TRBV2 to TRBJ2-5; 7 bases match TRBD1. With V trimmed by 4 bases and J by 2 bases, 1 base remained unmatched. The CDR3 spans 13 residues. CDR1 and CDR2 from the germline V gene are SNHLY and FYNNEI. As DNA, the CDR3 is TGTGCCAGCAGTGGGGACAGTCAAGAGACCCAGTACTTC. It codes for CASSGDSQETQYF.

The V call is TRBV27, the J call TRBJ1-1, with D perhaps TRBD1 (5 bases). Germline loops: CDR1 MNHEY, CDR2 SMNVEV (reference sequence). The CDR3 extends over 21 amino acids. V shed 4 bases and J shed 2 bases, with 32 bases lying between them. CDR3 sequence (DNA): TGTGCCAGCAGTTCTACCTCGAGGAGGGGAGGTTTGCTTCGGGCAAACACTGAAGCTTTCTTT. The encoded protein is CASSSTSRRGGLLRANTEAFF.

The chain is built from TRBV4-3 and TRBJ1-1, with D maybe TRBD1 (5 bases). Germline loops: CDR1 LGHNA, CDR2 YSLEER. V was shortened by 4 bases and J by 0 bases, with 27 bases between the two germline ends. The CDR3 has 20 amino acids. CDR3 bases: TGCGCCAGCAGCCCCATAGGCCGGGAGGGGAGGGGTTCCATGAACACTGAAGCTTTCTTT. Translation gives CASSPIGREGRGSMNTEAFF.

This clone is a singleton in its sample. The genes are TRBV6-1 and TRBJ1-1, with D perhaps matching TRBD1 (6 bases). Germline assignment: CDR1 MNHNS and CDR2 SASEGT. The length of the CDR3 is 14 residues. Trimming removed 4 bases at V and 3 bases at J, with 12 bases between. The CDR3 coding sequence is TGTGCCAGCAGTGTCCGGGACATTTACACTGAAGCTTTCTTT. Its translation is CASSVRDIYTEAFF.

The V call is TRBV6-5, the J call TRBJ2-3; D unclear. Germline CDR1 reads MNHEY; CDR2 reads SVGAGI. V lost 2 bases, J lost 2 bases, and 11 bases lay in between. This CDR3 has 15 amino acids. The DNA of the CDR3 is TGTGCCAGCAGTTACCGAGGTAGCTTCACAGATACGCAGTATTTT. It specifies CASSYRGSFTDTQYF.

The rearrangement uses TRBV11-3 and TRBJ1-1; 8 positions agree with TRBD1. Germline V lookup: CDR1 SGHNT, CDR2 YENEEA. The CDR3 covers 14 residues. Trimming removed 3 bases from V and 4 bases from J; junction bases left unmatched: 4. The CDR3 region has the DNA TGTGCCAGCAGCTTGCAGGGGGCGCGCACTGAAGCTTTCTTT. This codes for CASSLQGARTEAFF.

The chain employs TRBV27 and TRBJ2-7, with 7 bases aligning to TRBD1. The CDR3 has 17 residues. Germline V gives CDR1 MNHEY, CDR2 SMNVEV (reference sequence). V lost 5 bases, J lost 4 bases, and 17 bases stayed unmatched. Here the CDR3 DNA reads TGTGCCAGCAGTCCAGTGGGACAGCCAACAGCGACATACGAGCAGTACTTC. Translation gives CASSPVGQPTATYEQYF.

The chain has TRBV6-5 and TRBJ1-2, with D maybe TRBD1 (5 bases). CDR3 length: 15 residues. CDR1 is MNHEY and CDR2 is SVGAGI in the germline V gene. V lost 7 bases, J lost 2 bases, and 17 bases lay in between. The CDR3 sequence is CASTTRIGANYGYTF. The CDR3, as DNA: TGTGCCAGCACCACCCGGATTGGGGCGAACTATGGCTACACCTTC.

J is TRBJ2-5 and V is TRBV6-5, with TRBD2 matching 12 bases. V was pared by 2 bases and J by 4 bases, with 2 bases of the junction left unmatched. The V gene's germline CDR1 is MNHEY and CDR2 SVGAGI. The CDR3 has 15 residues. The CDR3 loop is CASSYGGLAGETQYF. DNA of the CDR3: TGTGCCAGCAGTTACGGGGGACTAGCGGGAGAGACCCAGTACTTC.